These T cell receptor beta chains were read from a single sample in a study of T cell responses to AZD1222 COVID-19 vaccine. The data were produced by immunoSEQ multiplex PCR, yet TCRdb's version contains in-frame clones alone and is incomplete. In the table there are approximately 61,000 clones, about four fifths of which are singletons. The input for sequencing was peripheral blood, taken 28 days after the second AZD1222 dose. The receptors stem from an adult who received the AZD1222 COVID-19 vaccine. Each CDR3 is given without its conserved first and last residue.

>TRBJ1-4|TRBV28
ASSPDRVVRKLF
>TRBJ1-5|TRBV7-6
ASSSDPNQPQH
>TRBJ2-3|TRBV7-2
ASSLEGISTDTQY
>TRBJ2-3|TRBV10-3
ATRGDFTDTQY
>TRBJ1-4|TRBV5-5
ASSFSPASEKLF
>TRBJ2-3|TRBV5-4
ASSWVGVGKTDTQY
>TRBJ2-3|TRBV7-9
ASSSSGRKDTQY
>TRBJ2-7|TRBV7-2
ASSPTAQKQY
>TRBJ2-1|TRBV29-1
SVEENGGEQF
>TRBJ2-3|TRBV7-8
ASSGPEGRNTDTQY
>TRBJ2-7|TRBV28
ASSFGGGDYEQY
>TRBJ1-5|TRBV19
ASTSYTNQPQH
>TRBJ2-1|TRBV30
AWSKAGEQF
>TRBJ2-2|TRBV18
ASSPLSGTGSVGELF
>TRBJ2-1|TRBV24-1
ATSDPGLKNEQF
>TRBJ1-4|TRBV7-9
ASSPIGGVTNEKLF
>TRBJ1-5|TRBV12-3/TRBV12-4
ASSPRSQPQH
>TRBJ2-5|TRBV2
ASSETPKETQY
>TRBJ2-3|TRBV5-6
ASSFGGYTDTQY
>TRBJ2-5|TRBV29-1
SVGGPKETQY
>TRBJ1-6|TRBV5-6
ASSLPGQGRNSPLH
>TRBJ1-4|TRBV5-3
ARSSPKKGHGEKLF
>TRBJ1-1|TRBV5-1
ASSLGRGTEAF
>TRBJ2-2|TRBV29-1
SVGERGELF
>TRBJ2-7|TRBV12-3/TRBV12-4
ASRAGHDYEQY
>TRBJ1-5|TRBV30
AWGQGYQPQH
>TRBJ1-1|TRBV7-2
ASIRGRNTEAF
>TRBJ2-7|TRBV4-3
ASSQQTGTSGRGQQY
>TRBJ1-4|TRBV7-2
ASSLRAYNEKLF
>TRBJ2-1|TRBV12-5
ASGFASTSVGEQF
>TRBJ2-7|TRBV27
ASSFQRGSSYEQY
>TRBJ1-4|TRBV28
ASSSTAPNEKLF
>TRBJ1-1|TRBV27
ASSLDGGAGEAF
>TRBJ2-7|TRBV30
AWKGGTYEQY
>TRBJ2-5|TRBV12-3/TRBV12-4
ASSFGVETQY
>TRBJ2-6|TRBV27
ASSKEGSSGANVLT
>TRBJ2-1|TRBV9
ASSVAGGTSGLKGDNEQF
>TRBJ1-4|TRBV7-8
ASSLLGAGTRNEKLF
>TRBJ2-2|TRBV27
ASSHLGLAGGVTGELF
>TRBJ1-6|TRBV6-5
ASGTEVSPLH
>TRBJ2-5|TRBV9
ASSVDGWVGAQY
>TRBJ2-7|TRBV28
ASRGLAGLEQY
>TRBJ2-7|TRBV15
ATSSGGAGSYEQY
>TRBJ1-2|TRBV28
ASNQGAANYGYT
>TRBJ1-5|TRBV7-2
ASSRTATGGQPQH